Listed here is a single TCR beta chain. RNA transcripts yielded amplified TCR beta CDR3 regions. HTBI primers were employed in a first-round RT-PCR of the TCR CDR3. Each CDR3 protein is one row after TCRdb ran MiXCR on the multiplex PCR reads. The top ten clones hold roughly 35% of a sample with 250,000 to 400,000 distinct CDR3 sequences, roughly an eighth of them seen once. This record belongs to a study of T cells in Graves' hyperthyroidism and ophthalmopathy. Germline V gene data show CDR1 as MGHRA and CDR2 as YSYEKL. Trimming cost V 1 base and J 2 bases, with 15 bases left between them. CDR3 length: 17 residues.

The clonotype originates from a woman aged 35 to 49 with Graves' ophthalmopathy. Source material: blood. The chain links TRBV4-1 to TRBJ2-4; tentative D call: TRBD1 (6 bases). The CDR3, as DNA: TGCGCCAGCAGCCAAGTCGGCGTACGGGACACCAAAAACATTCAGTACTTC. Protein product: CASSQVGVRDTKNIQYF.